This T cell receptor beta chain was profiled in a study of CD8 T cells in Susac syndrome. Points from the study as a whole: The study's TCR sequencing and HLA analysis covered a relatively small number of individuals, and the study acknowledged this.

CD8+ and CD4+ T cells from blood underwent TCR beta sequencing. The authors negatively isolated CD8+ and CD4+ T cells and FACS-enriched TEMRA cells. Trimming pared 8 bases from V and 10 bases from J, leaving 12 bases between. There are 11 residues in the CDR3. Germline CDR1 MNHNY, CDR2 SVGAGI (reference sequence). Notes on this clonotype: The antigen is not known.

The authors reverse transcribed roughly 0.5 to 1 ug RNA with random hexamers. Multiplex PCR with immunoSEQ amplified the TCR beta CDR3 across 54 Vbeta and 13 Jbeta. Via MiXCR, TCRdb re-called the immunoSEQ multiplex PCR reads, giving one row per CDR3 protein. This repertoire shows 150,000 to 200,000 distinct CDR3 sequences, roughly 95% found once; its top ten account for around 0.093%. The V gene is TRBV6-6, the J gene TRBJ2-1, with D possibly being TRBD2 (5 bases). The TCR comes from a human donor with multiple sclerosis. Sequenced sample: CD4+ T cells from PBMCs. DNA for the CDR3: TGTGCCAGCTTCCGGGGAGTGGAGCAGTTCTTC. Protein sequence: CASFRGVEQFF.